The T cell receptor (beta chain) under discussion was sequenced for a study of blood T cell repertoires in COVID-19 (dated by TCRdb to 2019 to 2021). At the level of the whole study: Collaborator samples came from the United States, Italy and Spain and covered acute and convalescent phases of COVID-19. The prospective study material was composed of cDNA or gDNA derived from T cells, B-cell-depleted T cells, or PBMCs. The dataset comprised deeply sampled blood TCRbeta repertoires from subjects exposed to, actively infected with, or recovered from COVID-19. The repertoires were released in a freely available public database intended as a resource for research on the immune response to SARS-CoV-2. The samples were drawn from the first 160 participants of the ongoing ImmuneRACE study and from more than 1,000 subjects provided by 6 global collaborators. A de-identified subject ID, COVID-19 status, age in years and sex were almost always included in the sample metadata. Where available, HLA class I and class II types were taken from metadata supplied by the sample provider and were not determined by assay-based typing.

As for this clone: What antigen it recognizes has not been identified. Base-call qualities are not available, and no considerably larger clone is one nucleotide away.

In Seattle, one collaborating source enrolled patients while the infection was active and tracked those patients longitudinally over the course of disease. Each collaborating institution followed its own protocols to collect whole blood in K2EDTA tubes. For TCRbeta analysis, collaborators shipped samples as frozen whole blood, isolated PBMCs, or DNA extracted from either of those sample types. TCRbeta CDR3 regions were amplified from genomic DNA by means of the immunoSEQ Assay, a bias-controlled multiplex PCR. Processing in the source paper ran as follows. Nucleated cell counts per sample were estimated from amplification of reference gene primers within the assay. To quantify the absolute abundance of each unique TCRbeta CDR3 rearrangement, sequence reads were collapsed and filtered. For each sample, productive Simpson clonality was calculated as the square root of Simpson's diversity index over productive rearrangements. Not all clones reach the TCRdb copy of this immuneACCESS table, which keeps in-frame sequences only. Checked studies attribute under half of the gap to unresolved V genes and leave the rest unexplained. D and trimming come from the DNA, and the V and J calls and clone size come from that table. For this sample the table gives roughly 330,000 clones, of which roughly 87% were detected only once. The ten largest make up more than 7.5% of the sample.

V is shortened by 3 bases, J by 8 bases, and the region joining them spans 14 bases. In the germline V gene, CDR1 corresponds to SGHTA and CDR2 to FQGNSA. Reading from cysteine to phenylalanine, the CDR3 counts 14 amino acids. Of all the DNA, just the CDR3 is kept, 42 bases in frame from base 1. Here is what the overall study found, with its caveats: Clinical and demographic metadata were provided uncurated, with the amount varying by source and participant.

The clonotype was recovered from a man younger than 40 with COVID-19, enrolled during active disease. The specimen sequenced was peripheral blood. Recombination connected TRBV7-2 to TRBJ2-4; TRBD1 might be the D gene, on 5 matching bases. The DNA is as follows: TGTGCCAGCAGCTTTATTGGCAGGGAACACATTCAGTACTTC. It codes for CASSFIGREHIQYF.